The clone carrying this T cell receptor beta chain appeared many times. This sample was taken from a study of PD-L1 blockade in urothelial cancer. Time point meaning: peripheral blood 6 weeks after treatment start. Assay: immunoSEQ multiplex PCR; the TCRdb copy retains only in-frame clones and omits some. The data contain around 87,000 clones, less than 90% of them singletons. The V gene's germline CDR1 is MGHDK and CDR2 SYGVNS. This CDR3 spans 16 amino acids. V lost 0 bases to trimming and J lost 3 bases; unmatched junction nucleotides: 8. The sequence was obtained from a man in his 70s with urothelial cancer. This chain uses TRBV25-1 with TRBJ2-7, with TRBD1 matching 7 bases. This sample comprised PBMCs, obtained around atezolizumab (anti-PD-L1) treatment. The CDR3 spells CASSEYKGGSIYEQYF. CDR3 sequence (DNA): TGTGCCAGCAGTGAATATAAAGGGGGCAGCATCTACGAGCAGTACTTC.